The clone carrying this T cell receptor beta chain came up a few times. The study left out patients who had uncontrolled infection, other autoimmune disease, pregnancy or lactation. This sample is drawn from a study of T cells in Graves' hyperthyroidism and ophthalmopathy. The CDR3 sequence is 13 residues long. Trimming pared 6 bases from V and 5 bases from J, leaving 11 bases between. From RNA transcripts, TCR beta CDR3 regions were amplified. First-round RT-PCR with HTBI primers amplified the TCR CDR3 region. TCRdb re-called the multiplex PCR reads with MiXCR, one entry per CDR3 protein. The sample consists of 490,000 or so distinct CDR3 sequences, just under 20% of them appearing once.

This sequence joins TRBV12-3 or TRBV12-4 and TRBJ2-1; no clear D gene. The sample was blood. The source of this sequence is a man aged 40-49 years with Graves' ophthalmopathy. CDR3 protein: CASRPGPDNEQFF. Here the CDR3 DNA reads TGTGCCAGCAGACCAGGACCCGACAATGAGCAGTTCTTC.